What follows describes a single T cell receptor beta chain. As yet, its antigen is unknown. These data come from a study of shared clonotypes between healthy human individuals. Study outcomes and limitations: Among donors, sharing of clonotypes was expected to be affected by sequencing depth.

V was pared by 3 bases and J by 4 bases, with 20 bases between. Per the germline V gene, CDR1 is LNHNV and CDR2 is YYDKDF (reference sequence). CDR3 length equals 17 residues. Under the authors' procedure: Junction-only sequences without quality scores were provided by ImmunoSEQ, so filtering was different. Sequenced by immunoSEQ multiplex PCR; TCRdb stores in-frame clones only, minus some. For V, J and clone size, that table is used; D and trimming come from the DNA. Of around 1.4 million clones listed, about 98.5% were seen once; the top ten hold 0.36%. The receptor was isolated from a young man in good health. Sequenced material: naive CD4+ T cells sorted from blood. Stated subset: CD45RA+ positively selected. This rearrangement joins TRBV15 to TRBJ2-3; weak D call: TRBD1 (5 bases). DNA for the CDR3: TGTGCCACCAGCAGTTTAGACAGAATCCTCCTCTCAGATACGCAGTATTTT. Its protein product is CATSSLDRILLSDTQYF.